Below, 21 T cell receptor beta chains from the same sample are listed, as sequenced in a study of T cells in localized non-small cell lung cancer. Measured with immunoSEQ multiplex PCR; TCRdb has only the in-frame clones, and not every one. The table lists roughly 77,000 clones, 88% of them singletons, with roughly 20% in the top ten. Material: peripheral blood, obtained before any cancer treatment. These receptors came from a woman between 40 and 69 years old with stage I squamous cell lung carcinoma.

This clone was picked up one time. V and J are TRBV10-1 and TRBJ2-5; D uncertain. V was cut by 3 bases and J by 8 bases, with 16 bases left in between. The CDR3 totals 14 residues. CDR1 is WNHNN, CDR2 SYGVQD, per germline (reference sequence). The CDR3 DNA is TGCGCCAGCAGTGACGGACCTCTCGCAGGTACCCAGTACTTC. Protein sequence: CASSDGPLAGTQYF.

The gene calls are TRBV7-2 and TRBJ1-4, with unresolved D. Trimming left V 5 bases short and J 6 bases short, with 4 bases between. CDR1 and CDR2 from the germline V gene are SGHTA and FQGNSA. CDR3 length: 11 amino acids. CDR3 region: CASSTYEKLFF. The DNA of the CDR3 is TGTGCCAGCAGCACCTATGAAAAACTGTTTTTT.

V gene TRBV7-8 combines with J gene TRBJ1-2, with D unclear. CDR1 is SGHVS and CDR2 is FQNEAQ in the germline V gene. The CDR3 extends over 16 amino acids. V gave up 3 bases and J gave up 0 bases, with 14 bases separating them. The CDR3 DNA reads TGTGCCAGCAGCTTCACTCCTACACACACTAACTATGGCTACACCTTC. It encodes CASSFTPTHTNYGYTF. Supplemented by reference TRBV7-8 and TRBJ1-2, the full variable domain reads GAGVSQSPRYKVAKRGQDVALRCDPISGHVSLFWYQQALGQGPEFLTYFQNEAQLDKSGLPSDRFFAERPEGSVSTLKIQRTQQEDSAVYLCASSFTPTHTNYGYTFGSGTRLTVV.

The chain couples TRBV9 to TRBJ2-6; TRBD2 matches at 13 bases. V lost 1 base and J lost 0; bases outside the gene matches: 7. The germline V gene has CDR1 SGDLS and CDR2 YYNGEE. This CDR3 is built from 20 residues. CDR3 sequence reads: CASSVRGLAGDRSGANVLTF. DNA of the CDR3: TGTGCCAGCAGCGTACGAGGACTAGCGGGGGACCGCTCTGGGGCCAACGTCCTGACTTTC.

The chain joins TRBV6-1 to TRBJ2-5, with 10 bases matching TRBD1. V lost 5 bases to trimming and J lost 2 bases; unmatched junction nucleotides: 2. The V gene's germline CDR1 is MNHNS and CDR2 SASEGT. There are 14 residues in the CDR3. The CDR3 reads CASSPDRGQETQYF. CDR3 in DNA: TGTGCCAGCAGTCCGGACAGGGGGCAAGAGACCCAGTACTTC.

The chain uses TRBV5-1 and TRBJ1-2; TRBD1 matches 7 bases. V gave up 4 bases and J gave up 8 bases; unmatched junction bases: 5. Germline CDR1 is SGHRS and CDR2 is YFSETQ. The CDR3 has 12 residues. CDR3 nucleotide sequence: TGCGCCAGCAGCCAGACAGGGAGAGGCTACACCTTC. It encodes CASSQTGRGYTF.

The chain is built from TRBV7-3 and TRBJ1-1; D is unclear. The germline V and J ends were trimmed by 5 bases and 0 bases, with 7 bases remaining between them. This CDR3 spans 13 amino acids. In germline, CDR1 is SGHTA, CDR2 FQGTGA. Here the CDR3 DNA reads TGTGCCAGCAGCCGAGAGATGAACACTGAAGCTTTCTTT. Its translation is CASSREMNTEAFF.

The chain joins TRBV7-2 to TRBJ2-1; D is possibly TRBD2 (6 bases). The germline gives CDR1 SGHTA, CDR2 FQGNSA. Deletions cut 5 bases from V and 2 bases from J, with 13 bases between. This CDR3 has 15 residues. CDR3 protein: CASSQTSRAYNEQFF. DNA of the CDR3: TGTGCCAGCAGCCAAACTAGCAGAGCCTACAATGAGCAGTTCTTC.

J is TRBJ1-2 and V is TRBV19; tentative D call: TRBD1 (6 bases). Trimming shortened V by 3 bases and J by 3 bases, and 14 bases separated the two germline ends. Germline CDR1 and CDR2: LNHDA and SQIVND (reference sequence). This CDR3 has 15 amino acids. In DNA, the CDR3 is TGTGCCAGTAGTATCTCTCAGGGGCCTGACTATGGCTACACCTTC. Translation: CASSISQGPDYGYTF.

The chain couples TRBV5-6 to TRBJ1-1; no firm D call. Trimming pared 0 bases from V and 1 base from J, leaving 10 bases between. Germline loops: CDR1 SGHDT, CDR2 YYEEEE. This CDR3 contains 15 residues. The CDR3 nucleotides read TGTGCCAGCAGCTTGGCACGCCGGGAGAACACTGAAGCTTTCTTT. Its translation: CASSLARRENTEAFF. Filled out from reference TRBV5-6 and TRBJ1-1, the complete variable domain reads DAGVTQSPTHLIKTRGQQVTLRCSPKSGHDTVSWYQQALGQGPQFIFQYYEEEERQRGNFPDRFSGHQFPNYSSELNVNALLLGDSALYLCASSLARRENTEAFFGQGTRLTVV.

The rearrangement uses TRBV11-2 and TRBJ2-1; D may be TRBD2 (6 bases). Trimming shortened V by 5 bases and J by 0 bases, and 11 bases separated the two germline ends. The CDR3 spans 15 residues. Germline CDR1 is SGHAT and CDR2 is FQNNGV. The CDR3 sequence: CASSLMGGSYNEQFF. CDR3 DNA sequence: TGTGCCAGCAGCCTGATGGGGGGCTCCTACAATGAGCAGTTCTTC.

The chain couples TRBV10-3 to TRBJ2-2; 7 positions match TRBD1. The CDR3 is made up of 16 amino acids. The V gene end was trimmed by 1 base and the J gene end by 7 bases; junction bases not matched to a gene: 9. Germline values: CDR1 ENHRY, CDR2 SYGVKD. CDR3 in amino acids: CAISEYRTGRSGELFF. The CDR3 nucleotides read TGTGCCATCAGTGAGTACCGGACAGGAAGGAGCGGGGAGCTGTTTTTT.

The genes are TRBV2 and TRBJ2-1; D possibly corresponds to TRBD1 (5 bases). Trimming left V 7 bases short and J 3 bases short, with 16 bases between. There are 15 residues in the CDR3. Germline V CDR1 and CDR2: SNHLY, FYNNEI. The CDR3 DNA follows: TGTGCCAGCAAGGTAGACAGCCTAGTCTACAATGAGCAGTTCTTC. Amino acid sequence: CASKVDSLVYNEQFF.

The chain couples TRBV11-2 to TRBJ1-1; D remains unclear. The CDR3 has 12 amino acids. CDR1 and CDR2 (germline): SGHAT, FQNNGV. The germline V and J ends were trimmed by 5 bases and 6 bases, with 10 bases remaining between them. The CDR3 DNA sequence: TGTGCCAGCAGCCCTATTGGCTCTGAAGCTTTCTTT. Translation: CASSPIGSEAFF.

The chain carries TRBV30 and TRBJ1-5; D gene ambiguous. V gave up 5 bases and J gave up 0 bases, with 8 bases separating them. CDR1 is GTSNPN and CDR2 is SVGIG in the germline V gene (reference sequence). This CDR3 spans 13 amino acids. The CDR3, as DNA: TGTGCCTGGCAATTAAATAGCAATCAGCCCCAGCATTTT. It codes for CAWQLNSNQPQHF.

This rearrangement joins TRBV5-6 to TRBJ2-3; D is unclear. The CDR3 is 11 residues long. Germline CDR1 is SGHDT and CDR2 is YYEEEE. The V end lost 0 bases, the J end lost 8 bases, and 4 bases lay between the germline ends. CDR3 region: CASSLEGTQYF. CDR3 nucleotides: TGTGCCAGCAGCTTGGAAGGTACGCAGTATTTT.

This chain uses TRBV7-9 with TRBJ2-1, with 10 bases lining up with TRBD2. The V segment lost 5 bases and the J segment 0 bases; nucleotides outside the gene matches: 7. Germline V lookup: CDR1 SEHNR, CDR2 FQNEAQ (reference sequence). The CDR3 is 17 residues long. The CDR3 DNA reads as TGTGCCAGCAGCACCGGGACTAGCGTTCCCTCCTACAATGAGCAGTTCTTC. Translated: CASSTGTSVPSYNEQFF.

The chain joins TRBV25-1 to TRBJ2-1; 8 nucleotides match TRBD2. V lost 1 base, J lost 4 bases, and 6 bases stayed unmatched. Germline V CDR1 and CDR2: MGHDK, SYGVNS. The CDR3 extends over 16 amino acids. CDR3 loop: CASSESGGTPYNEQFF. The CDR3 DNA reads TGTGCCAGCAGTGAATCGGGGGGGACACCGTACAATGAGCAGTTCTTC.

The rearrangement joins TRBV18 to TRBJ2-1, with D possibly TRBD2 on 5 matching bases. The V gene lost 2 bases and the J gene lost 4 bases, with 12 bases spanning the gap. The germline V gene has CDR1 KGHSH and CDR2 LQKENI. The length of the CDR3 is 15 residues. The CDR3 here is CASSPTDGIYNEQFF. CDR3 bases: TGTGCCAGCTCACCAACGGACGGGATTTACAATGAGCAGTTCTTC.

The chain links TRBV27 to TRBJ2-6, with D possibly being TRBD1 (6 bases). Germline V lookup: CDR1 MNHEY, CDR2 SMNVEV (reference sequence). Trimming stripped 1 base from V and 1 base from J, with 14 bases between. The CDR3 is made up of 18 amino acids. The CDR3 region has the DNA TGTGCCAGCAGTTTATTTGTCGGCAGGGGATCTGGGGCCAACGTCCTGACTTTC. Translated: CASSLFVGRGSGANVLTF.

The V gene is TRBV28, the J gene TRBJ1-2, with 9 bases aligning to TRBD1. CDR3 length: 14 amino acids. In germline, CDR1 is MDHEN, CDR2 SYDVKM. Trimming at V came to 2 bases and at J to 2 bases, leaving 0 bases not matched to a gene. The CDR3 DNA reads TGTGCCAGCAGTTTAGGACAGGGGAACTATGGCTACACCTTC. The encoded protein is CASSLGQGNYGYTF.